The T cell receptor beta chain under discussion was sequenced for a study of cytomegalovirus exposure and HLA in healthy donors. The CDR3 consists of 16 residues. CDR1 KGHSH and CDR2 LQKENI come from the germline V gene. Trimming cost V 3 bases and J 1 base, with 16 bases left between them. Both 60 Vbeta primers and 13 Jbeta primers went into the PCR. Assay used: immunoSEQ multiplex PCR; TCRdb lists only in-frame clones, some missing. This sample carries about 94,000 clones, 81% of them seen once, and the ten largest clones take around a tenth. The chain uses TRBV18 and TRBJ2-7; D is perhaps TRBD2 (6 bases). This sequence was found in a human donor in good health. The sample taken for sequencing was PBMCs. CDR3 nucleotide sequence: TGTGCCAGCTCACCCCGCCGAGGAGGGCAATCCTACGAGCAGTACTTC. Translated, it gives CASSPRRGGQSYEQYF.